This T cell receptor beta chain was documented in a study of blood T cell repertoires in COVID-19. TCRdb's copy holds only in-frame clones and misses some; the assay was immunoSEQ multiplex PCR. Among approximately 97,000 clones listed, around four fifths were seen once. CDR1 is MNHNS and CDR2 is SASEGT in the germline V gene. The CDR3 covers 16 residues. Losses at the gene ends were 1 base for V and 3 bases for J; bases not matched to a gene: 5. The receptor was derived from a human donor in a cohort sampled during active COVID-19. The sample was peripheral blood. The rearrangement uses TRBV6-1 and TRBJ2-2; 7 bases are a match to TRBD2. The CDR3 loop is CASSEGEGQHTGELFF. CDR3 DNA: TGTGCCAGCAGTGAAGGGGAGGGGCAACACACCGGGGAGCTGTTTTTT.